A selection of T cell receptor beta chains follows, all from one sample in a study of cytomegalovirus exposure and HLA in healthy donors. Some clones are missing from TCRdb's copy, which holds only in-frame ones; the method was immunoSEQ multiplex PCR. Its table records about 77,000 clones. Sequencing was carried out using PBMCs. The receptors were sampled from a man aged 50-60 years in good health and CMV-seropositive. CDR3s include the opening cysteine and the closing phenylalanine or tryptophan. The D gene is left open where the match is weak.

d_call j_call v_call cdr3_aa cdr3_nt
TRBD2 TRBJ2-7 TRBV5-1 CASSTGTSGTLLSYEQYF TGCGCCAGCAGCACTGGGACTAGCGGGACGCTCCTCTCCTACGAGCAGTACTTC
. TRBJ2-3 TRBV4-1 CASSLDLYTDTQYF TGCGCCAGCAGCCTCGACTTGTACACAGATACGCAGTATTTT
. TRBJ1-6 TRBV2 CASTQDSESSYNSPLHF TGTGCCAGCACCCAGGACAGCGAAAGCTCCTATAATTCACCCCTCCACTTT
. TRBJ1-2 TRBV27 CASSSWVGRAEGYTF TGTGCCAGCAGTTCCTGGGTAGGGAGGGCGGAAGGCTACACCTTC
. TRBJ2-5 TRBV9 CASGRTPQETQYF TGTGCCAGCGGCCGGACACCCCAAGAGACCCAGTACTTC
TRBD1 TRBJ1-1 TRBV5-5 CASGTQGANTEAFF TGTGCCAGCGGTACTCAGGGGGCGAACACTGAAGCTTTCTTT
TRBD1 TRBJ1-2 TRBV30 CAFQTGLYGYTF TGTGCCTTCCAGACAGGGCTATATGGCTACACCTTC
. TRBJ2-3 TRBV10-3 CAIRAGRGFADTQYF TGTGCCATCAGGGCGGGCAGGGGATTCGCAGATACGCAGTATTTT
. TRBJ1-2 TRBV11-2 CASSYNRVGGYTF TGTGCCAGCAGTTATAACAGGGTTGGAGGCTACACCTTC
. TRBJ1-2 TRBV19 CASSMTAFYGYTF TGTGCCAGTAGTATGACAGCCTTCTATGGCTACACCTTC
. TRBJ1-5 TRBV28 CASSSPWGLNQPQHF TGTGCCAGCAGTTCCCCATGGGGCCTCAATCAGCCCCAGCATTTT
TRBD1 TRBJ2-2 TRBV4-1 CASSQDRRDRGRGTGELFF TGCGCCAGCAGCCAAGATCGAAGGGACAGGGGGCGCGGCACCGGGGAGCTGTTTTTT
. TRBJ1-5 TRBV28 CASMENWGNQPQHF TGTGCCAGCATGGAGAATTGGGGCAATCAGCCCCAGCATTTT
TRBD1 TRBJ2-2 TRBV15 CATSRVGRGQVTGELFF TGTGCCACCAGCAGAGTTGGCAGGGGGCAGGTCACCGGGGAGCTGTTTTTT
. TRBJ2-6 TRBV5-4 CASSLARTGANVLTF TGTGCCAGCAGCTTAGCGAGAACTGGGGCCAACGTCCTGACTTTC
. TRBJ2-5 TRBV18 CASSPAGNEETQYF TGTGCCAGCTCACCAGCCGGGAACGAAGAGACCCAGTACTTC
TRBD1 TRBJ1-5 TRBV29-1 CSVGTVNSNQPQHF TGCAGCGTCGGGACAGTGAATAGCAATCAGCCCCAGCATTTT
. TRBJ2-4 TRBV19 CASSIRQNIQYF TGTGCCAGTAGTATACGTCAAAACATTCAGTACTTC
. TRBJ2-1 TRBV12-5 CASGLNAGYSYNEQFF TGTGCTAGTGGTTTGAACGCGGGGTACTCCTACAATGAGCAGTTCTTC
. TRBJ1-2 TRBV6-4 CASSDSSGRERNGYTF TGTGCCAGCAGTGACTCGAGTGGCAGGGAACGGAATGGCTACACCTTC
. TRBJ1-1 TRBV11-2 CASSPLGGTEAFF TGTGCCAGCAGCCCACTCGGAGGCACTGAAGCTTTCTTT
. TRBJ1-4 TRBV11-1 CASSYAGAGEKLFF TGTGCCAGCAGTTACGCAGGGGCAGGGGAAAAACTGTTTTTT
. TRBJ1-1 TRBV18 CASSPQTLGRNTEAFF TGTGCCAGCTCACCCCAGACTTTAGGGAGGAACACTGAAGCTTTCTTT
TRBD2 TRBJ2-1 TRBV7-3 CASSLLAGGQGEQFF TGTGCCAGCAGCTTACTCGCGGGGGGGCAGGGTGAGCAGTTCTTC
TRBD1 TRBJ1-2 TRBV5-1 CASSPRDRGGYTF TGCGCCAGCAGCCCCCGGGACAGGGGAGGCTACACCTTC
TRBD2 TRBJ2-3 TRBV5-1 CASSSLAGGREDTQYF TGCGCCAGCAGCTCTTTGGCGGGGGGCCGGGAAGATACGCAGTATTTT
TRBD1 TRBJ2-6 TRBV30 CAWSPIRGLGSGANVLTF TGTGCCTGGAGTCCTATCAGGGGGCTTGGTTCTGGGGCCAACGTCCTGACTTTC
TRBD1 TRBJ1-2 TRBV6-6 CASSYSTGEDGYTF TGTGCCAGCAGTTACTCGACAGGGGAGGATGGCTACACCTTC
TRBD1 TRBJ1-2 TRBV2 CASSGQGSYGYTF TGTGCCAGCAGCGGACAGGGAAGCTATGGCTACACCTTC
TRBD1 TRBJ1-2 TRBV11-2 CASITQGQGISGGYTF TGTGCCAGCATTACTCAGGGACAGGGGATTTCGGGTGGCTACACCTTC